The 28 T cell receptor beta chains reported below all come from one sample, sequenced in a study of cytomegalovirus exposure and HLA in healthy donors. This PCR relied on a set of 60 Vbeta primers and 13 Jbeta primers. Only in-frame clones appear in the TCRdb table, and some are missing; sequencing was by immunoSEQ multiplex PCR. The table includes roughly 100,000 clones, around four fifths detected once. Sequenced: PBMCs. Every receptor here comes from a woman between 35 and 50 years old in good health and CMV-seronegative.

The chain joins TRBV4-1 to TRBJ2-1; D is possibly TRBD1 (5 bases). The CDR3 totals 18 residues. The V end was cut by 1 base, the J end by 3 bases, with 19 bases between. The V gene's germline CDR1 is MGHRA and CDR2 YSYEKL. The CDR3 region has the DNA TGCGCCAGCAGCCAAGCCTACTCGGGCCAGGGTAACTACAATGAGCAGTTCTTC. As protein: CASSQAYSGQGNYNEQFF.

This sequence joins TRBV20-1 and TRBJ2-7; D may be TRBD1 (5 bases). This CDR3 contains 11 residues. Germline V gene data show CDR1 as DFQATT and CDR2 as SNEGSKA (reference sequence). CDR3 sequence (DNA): TGCAGGGTCACCAGGGACTACGAGCAGTACTTC. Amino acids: CRVTRDYEQYF.

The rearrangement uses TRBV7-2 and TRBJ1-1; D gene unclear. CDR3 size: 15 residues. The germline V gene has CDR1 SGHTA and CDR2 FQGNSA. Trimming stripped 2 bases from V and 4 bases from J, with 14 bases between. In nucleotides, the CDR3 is TGTGCCAGCAGCTTAATGGTCACTGTCGGCACTGAAGCTTTCTTT. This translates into CASSLMVTVGTEAFF.

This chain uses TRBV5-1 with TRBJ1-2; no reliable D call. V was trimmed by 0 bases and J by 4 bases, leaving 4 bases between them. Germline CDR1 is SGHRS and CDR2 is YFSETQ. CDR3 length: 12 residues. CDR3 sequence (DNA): TGCGCCAGCAGCTTGGAGAGCTATGGCTACACCTTC. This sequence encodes CASSLESYGYTF.

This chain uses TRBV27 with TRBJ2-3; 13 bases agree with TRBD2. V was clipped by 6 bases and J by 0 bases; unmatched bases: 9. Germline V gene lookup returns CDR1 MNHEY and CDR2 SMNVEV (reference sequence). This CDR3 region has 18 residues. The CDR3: CASSGTSGVKISTDTQYF. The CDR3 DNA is TGTGCCAGCAGCGGGACTAGCGGGGTGAAAATTAGCACAGATACGCAGTATTTT.

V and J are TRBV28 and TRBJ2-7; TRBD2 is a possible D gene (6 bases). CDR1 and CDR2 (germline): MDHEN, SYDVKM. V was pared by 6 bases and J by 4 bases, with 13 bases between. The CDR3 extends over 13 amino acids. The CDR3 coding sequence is TGTGCCAGCAGAAATAGCGGTACATACGAGCAGTACTTC. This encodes CASRNSGTYEQYF.

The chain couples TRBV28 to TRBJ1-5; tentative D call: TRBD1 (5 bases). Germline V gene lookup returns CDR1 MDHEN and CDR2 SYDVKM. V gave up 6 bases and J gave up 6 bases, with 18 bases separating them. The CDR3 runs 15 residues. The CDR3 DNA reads TGTGCCAGCAGCAGACCCCAGGGAGGTCCTCAGCCCCAGCATTTT. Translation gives CASSRPQGGPQPQHF.

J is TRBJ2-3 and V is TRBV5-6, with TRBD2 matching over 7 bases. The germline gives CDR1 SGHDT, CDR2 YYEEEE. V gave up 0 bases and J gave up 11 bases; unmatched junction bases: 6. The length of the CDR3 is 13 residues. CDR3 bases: TGTGCCAGCAGCTTGGGGATTCCGGGAGGGCAGTATTTT. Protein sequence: CASSLGIPGGQYF.

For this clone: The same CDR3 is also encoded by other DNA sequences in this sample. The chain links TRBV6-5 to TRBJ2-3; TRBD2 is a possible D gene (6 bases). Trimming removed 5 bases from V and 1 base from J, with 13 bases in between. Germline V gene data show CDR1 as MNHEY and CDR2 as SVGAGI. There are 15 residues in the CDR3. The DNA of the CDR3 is TGTGCCAGCAGTACTACGGGAGAAGGCACAGATACGCAGTATTTT. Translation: CASSTTGEGTDTQYF.

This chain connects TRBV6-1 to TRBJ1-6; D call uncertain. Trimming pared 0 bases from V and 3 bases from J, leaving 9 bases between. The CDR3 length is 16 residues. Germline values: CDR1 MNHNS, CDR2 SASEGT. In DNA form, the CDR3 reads TGTGCCAGCAGTGAAGCAGCGACGGTCTATAATTCACCCCTCCACTTT. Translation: CASSEAATVYNSPLHF.

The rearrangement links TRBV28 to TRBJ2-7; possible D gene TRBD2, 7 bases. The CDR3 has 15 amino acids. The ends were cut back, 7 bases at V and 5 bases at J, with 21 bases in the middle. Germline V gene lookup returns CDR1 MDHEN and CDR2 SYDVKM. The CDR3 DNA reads TGTGCCAGCACTTCATCGGGGGGCGCGCAGGACGAGCAGTACTTC. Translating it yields CASTSSGGAQDEQYF.

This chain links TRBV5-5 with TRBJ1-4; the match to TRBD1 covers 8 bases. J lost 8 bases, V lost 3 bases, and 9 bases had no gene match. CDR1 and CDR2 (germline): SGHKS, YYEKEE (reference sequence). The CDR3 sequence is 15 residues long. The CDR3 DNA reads TGTGCCAGCAGCTGGACAGGGAGGCTTCAGGAAAAACTGTTTTTT. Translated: CASSWTGRLQEKLFF.

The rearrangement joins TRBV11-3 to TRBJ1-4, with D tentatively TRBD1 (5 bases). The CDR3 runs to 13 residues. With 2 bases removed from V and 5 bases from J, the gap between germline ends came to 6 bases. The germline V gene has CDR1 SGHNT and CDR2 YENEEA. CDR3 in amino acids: CASSLRQNEKLFF. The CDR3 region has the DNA TGTGCCAGCAGCTTACGACAGAATGAAAAACTGTTTTTT.

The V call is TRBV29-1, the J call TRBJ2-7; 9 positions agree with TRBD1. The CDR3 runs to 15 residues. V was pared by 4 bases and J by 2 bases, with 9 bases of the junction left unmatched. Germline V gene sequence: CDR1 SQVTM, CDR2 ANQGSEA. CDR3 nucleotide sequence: TGCAGCGTTGTTGCGGGGGACAGGGTCGCCTACGAGCAGTACTTC. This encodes CSVVAGDRVAYEQYF.

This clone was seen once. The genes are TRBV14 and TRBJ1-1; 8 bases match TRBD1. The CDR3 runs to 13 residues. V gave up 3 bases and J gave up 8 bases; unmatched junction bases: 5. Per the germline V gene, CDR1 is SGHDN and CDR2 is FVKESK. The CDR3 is CASSHRQGREAFF. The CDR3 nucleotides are TGTGCCAGCAGCCATCGACAGGGGAGGGAAGCTTTCTTT.

The CDR3 sequence: CASSLVGQNYGYTF. The DNA of the CDR3 is TGTGCCAGCAGTTTGGTTGGACAGAACTATGGCTACACCTTC. This chain joins TRBV27 and TRBJ1-2; D may be TRBD1 (6 bases). This CDR3 has 14 amino acids. Germline V CDR1 and CDR2: MNHEY, SMNVEV (reference sequence). V was cut by 3 bases and J by 2 bases, with 10 bases left in between.

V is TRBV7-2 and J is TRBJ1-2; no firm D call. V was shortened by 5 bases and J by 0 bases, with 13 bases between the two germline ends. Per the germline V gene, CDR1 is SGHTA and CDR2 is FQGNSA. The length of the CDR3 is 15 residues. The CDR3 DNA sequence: TGTGCCAGCAGCCGCACGCCAGTATCTAACTATGGCTACACCTTC. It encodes CASSRTPVSNYGYTF.

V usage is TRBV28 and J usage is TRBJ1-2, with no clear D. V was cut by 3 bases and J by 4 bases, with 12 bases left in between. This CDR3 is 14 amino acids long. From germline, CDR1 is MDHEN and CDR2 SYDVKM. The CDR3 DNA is TGTGCCAGCAGTTTGGGTCGGGAACTCTATGGCTACACCTTC. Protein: CASSLGRELYGYTF.

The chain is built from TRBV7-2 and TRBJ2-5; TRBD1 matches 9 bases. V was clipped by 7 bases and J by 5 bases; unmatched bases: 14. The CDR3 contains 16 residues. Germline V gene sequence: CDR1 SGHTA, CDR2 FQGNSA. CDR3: CASTRSGTGSSETQYF. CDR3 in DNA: TGTGCCAGCACCCGATCAGGGACAGGGTCTTCGGAGACCCAGTACTTC.

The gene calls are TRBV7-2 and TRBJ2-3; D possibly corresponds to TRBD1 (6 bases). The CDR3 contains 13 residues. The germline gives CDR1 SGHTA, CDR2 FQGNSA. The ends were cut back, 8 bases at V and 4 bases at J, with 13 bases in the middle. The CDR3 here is CASGLGAPDTQYF. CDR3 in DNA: TGTGCCAGCGGCCTGGGGGCGCCAGATACGCAGTATTTT.

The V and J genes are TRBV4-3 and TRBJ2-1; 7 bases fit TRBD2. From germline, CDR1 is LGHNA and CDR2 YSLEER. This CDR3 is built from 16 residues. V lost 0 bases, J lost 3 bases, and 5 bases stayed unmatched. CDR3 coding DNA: TGCGCCAGCAGCCAAGATCCCGGACTAGTCTACAATGAGCAGTTCTTC. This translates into CASSQDPGLVYNEQFF.

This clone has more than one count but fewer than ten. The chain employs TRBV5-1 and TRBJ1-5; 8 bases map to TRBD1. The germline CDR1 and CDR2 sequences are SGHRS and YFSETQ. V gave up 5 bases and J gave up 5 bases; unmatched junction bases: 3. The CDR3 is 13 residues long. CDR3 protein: CASRTGADQPQHF. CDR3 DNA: TGCGCCAGCAGGACAGGGGCTGATCAGCCCCAGCATTTT.

The CDR3 sequence: CASSAAGGTYEQYF. The CDR3 nucleotides read TGTGCCAGTAGTGCAGCGGGAGGGACCTACGAGCAGTACTTC. V is TRBV19 and J is TRBJ2-7, with 10 nucleotides matching TRBD2. Germline V gene lookup returns CDR1 LNHDA and CDR2 SQIVND (reference sequence). J gave up 2 bases and V 5 bases, and 3 bases lay outside the gene matches. The CDR3 has 14 residues.

For the CDR3, the DNA is TGTGCCAGCAGCTTAGCGACGATAGCGGGAGGGTTGACAGATACGCAGTATTTT. Protein: CASSLATIAGGLTDTQYF. The chain recombines TRBV7-9 with TRBJ2-3; TRBD2 matches 11 bases. The CDR3 is 18 residues long. Trimming cost V 0 bases and J 3 bases; bases outside gene matches: 8. From germline, CDR1 is SEHNR and CDR2 FQNEAQ (reference sequence).

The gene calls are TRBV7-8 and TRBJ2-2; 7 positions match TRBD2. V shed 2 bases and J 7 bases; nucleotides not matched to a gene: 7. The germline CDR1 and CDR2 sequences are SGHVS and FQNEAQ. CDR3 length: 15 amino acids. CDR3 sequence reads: CASSLNLAAGGELFF. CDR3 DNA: TGTGCCAGCAGCTTAAATCTAGCGGCGGGCGGGGAGCTGTTTTTT.

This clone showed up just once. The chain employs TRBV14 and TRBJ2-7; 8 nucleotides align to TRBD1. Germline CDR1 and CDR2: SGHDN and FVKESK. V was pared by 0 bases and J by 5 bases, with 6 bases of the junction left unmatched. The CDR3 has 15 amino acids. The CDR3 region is CASSQDFGQGHEQYF. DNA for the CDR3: TGTGCCAGCAGCCAAGATTTTGGACAGGGCCACGAGCAGTACTTC.

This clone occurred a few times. CDR3 nucleotides: TGTGCCAGCTCACCAAGGGGACTAGCGGGAAGTGAGACCCAGTACTTC. This encodes CASSPRGLAGSETQYF. The chain has TRBV18 and TRBJ2-5; TRBD2 matches at 13 bases. Germline V CDR1 and CDR2: KGHSH, LQKENI. The CDR3 is 16 residues long. V shed 2 bases and J 5 bases; nucleotides not matched to a gene: 5.

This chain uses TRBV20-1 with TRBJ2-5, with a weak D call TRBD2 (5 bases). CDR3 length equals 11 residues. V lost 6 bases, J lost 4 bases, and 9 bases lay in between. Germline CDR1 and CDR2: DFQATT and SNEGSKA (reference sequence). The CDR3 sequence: CSAPGRETQYF. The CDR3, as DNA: TGCAGTGCCCCGGGGAGAGAGACCCAGTACTTC.